At least ten counts were recorded for the clone carrying this T cell receptor beta chain. Its antigen is currently unknown. TCRdb processed the 5' RACE reads anew with MiXCR; each CDR3 protein has one entry. The sample includes about 690,000 distinct CDR3 sequences, 6.1% of them seen just once. These data come from a study of identical twins. Findings and limits, study-wide: Conclusions leaned on cross-sectional statistical analysis and did not track the same donors over time. An excess of low generation probability was shown by twin-shared out-of-frame alpha sequences. Fewer insertions were carried by abundant cord blood beta clonotypes, but none was seen in memory repertoires. Modelling approaches yielded underestimates of out-of-frame TCR alpha sharing between monozygotic twins.

The CDR3 has 14 amino acids. V was trimmed by 6 bases and J by 1 base, leaving 12 bases between them. The receptor's source is a man between 18 and 29 years old in good health. The sample taken for sequencing was naive T cells sorted from blood. The chain carries TRBV12-3 or TRBV12-4 and TRBJ1-2; TRBD1 might be the D (5 bases). The CDR3 bases are TGTGCCAGCAGACAATGGGACTATAACTATGGCTACACCTTC. Amino acid sequence: CASRQWDYNYGYTF.